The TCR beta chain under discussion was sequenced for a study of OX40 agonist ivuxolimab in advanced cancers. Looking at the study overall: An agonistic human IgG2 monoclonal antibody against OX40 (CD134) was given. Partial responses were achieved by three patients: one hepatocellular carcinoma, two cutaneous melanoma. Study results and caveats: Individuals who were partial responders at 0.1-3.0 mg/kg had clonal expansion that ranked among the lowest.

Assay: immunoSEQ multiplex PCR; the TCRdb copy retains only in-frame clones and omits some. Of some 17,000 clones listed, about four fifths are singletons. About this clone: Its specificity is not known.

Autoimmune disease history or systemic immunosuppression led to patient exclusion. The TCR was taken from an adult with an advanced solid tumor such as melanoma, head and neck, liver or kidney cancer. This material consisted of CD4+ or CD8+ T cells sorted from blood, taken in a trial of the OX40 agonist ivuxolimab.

CDR3 amino acids: CASSVSRDAGYTF. The CDR3 nucleotides read TGTGCCAGCAGCGTATCCAGGGACGCTGGCTACACCTTC. This rearrangement joins TRBV7-9 to TRBJ1-2, with D maybe TRBD1 (5 bases). This CDR3 is 13 amino acids long. V lost 5 bases and J lost 7, with 14 bases in between. Germline CDR1 SEHNR, CDR2 FQNEAQ (reference sequence).